The rows below give T cell receptor beta chains drawn from one sample of a study of shared clonotypes between healthy human individuals. TCRdb keeps only in-frame clones here, not all; method: immunoSEQ multiplex PCR. Of roughly 2,500,000 clones detected, over 85% appear once; the ten largest clones hold 0.36%. Sequenced material: naive CD4+ T cells from PBMCs. These TCRs come from a man aged 18 to 29 in good health. Some clones in this sample may be carry-over from other donors' samples. Each CDR3 is given with its conserved first and last residue. The D gene is left open where the match is weak. Size tells how often a clone was seen (once, few, many) or the class of an expanded clone, and some rows leave it out.

J gene	V gene	clone size	D gene	CDR3 protein	CDR3 DNA
TRBJ2-2	TRBV5-1	-	TRBD1	CASSPEGGENTGELFF	TGCGCCAGCAGCCCTGAAGGGGGCGAGAACACCGGGGAGCTGTTTTTT
TRBJ1-5	TRBV28	few	TRBD1	CASSILGQLGNQPQHF	TGTGCCAGCAGTATATTGGGACAGCTGGGCAATCAGCCCCAGCATTTT
TRBJ2-6	TRBV14	-	-	CASSPQGRGTYGANVLTF	TGTGCCAGCAGCCCTCAGGGACGGGGGACGTATGGGGCCAACGTCCTGACTTTC
TRBJ1-1	TRBV6-5	-	-	CASSYSLGTEAFF	TGTGCCAGCAGTTACTCCCTAGGCACTGAAGCTTTCTTT
TRBJ1-5	TRBV5-4	-	TRBD1	CASSRDRDQPQHF	TGTGCCAGCAGCCGGGACAGGGATCAGCCCCAGCATTTT
TRBJ2-5	TRBV7-6	-	-	CASSLSRRETQYF	TGTGCCAGCAGCTTAAGTCGACGAGAGACCCAGTACTTC
TRBJ2-3	TRBV5-1	once	-	CASRALVIPDTQYF	TGCGCCAGCAGAGCGCTAGTAATTCCAGATACGCAGTATTTT
TRBJ1-1	TRBV18	-	-	CASSPTLLAGATEAFF	TGTGCCAGCTCACCTACCCTCTTGGCAGGGGCCACTGAAGCTTTCTTT
TRBJ2-2	TRBV15	-	-	CATSRTTGSDTGELFF	TGTGCCACCAGCAGAACCACAGGGTCGGACACCGGGGAGCTGTTTTTT
TRBJ2-7	TRBV2	-	-	CASSWVSYEQYF	TGTGCCAGCAGTTGGGTGTCCTACGAGCAGTACTTC
TRBJ2-1	TRBV7-3	-	TRBD1	CASSSFGTGEYNEQFF	TGTGCCAGCAGCTCCTTCGGGACAGGGGAGTACAATGAGCAGTTCTTC
TRBJ1-3	TRBV19	-	-	CATGRSSGNTIYF	TGTGCCACAGGACGGAGCTCTGGAAACACCATATATTTT
TRBJ2-2	TRBV5-1	-	TRBD1	CASSSGGWSTGELFF	TGCGCCAGCAGCTCAGGGGGCTGGAGCACCGGGGAGCTGTTTTTT
TRBJ1-2	TRBV5-6	-	TRBD1	CASSFDRVSYGYTF	TGTGCCAGCAGCTTTGACAGGGTCTCCTATGGCTACACCTTC
TRBJ2-3	TRBV19	-	-	CASSINRGLGTDTQYF	TGTGCCAGTAGTATTAATCGGGGGCTTGGCACAGATACGCAGTATTTT
TRBJ2-5	TRBV9	-	-	CASSVDGTSGETQYF	TGTGCCAGCAGCGTAGATGGGACCTCAGGGGAGACCCAGTACTTC
TRBJ1-1	TRBV7-8	-	TRBD1	CASSRREDRGPLTEAFF	TGTGCCAGCAGCCGACGGGAGGACAGGGGGCCGTTGACTGAAGCTTTCTTT
TRBJ1-1	TRBV7-6	-	-	CASSAQRGGSNTEAFF	TGTGCCAGCAGCGCCCAGCGTGGGGGGTCGAACACTGAAGCTTTCTTT
TRBJ2-6	TRBV5-1	-	-	CASMVSTGANVLTF	TGCGCCAGCATGGTGTCTACTGGGGCCAACGTCCTGACTTTC
TRBJ2-7	TRBV7-2	-	TRBD2	CASSSPGLAVYEQYF	TGTGCCAGCAGCTCTCCGGGACTAGCGGTCTACGAGCAGTACTTC
TRBJ2-7	TRBV21-1	-	-	CASSIRDKGLHDSYEQYF	TGTGCCAGCTCAATTCGGGACAAAGGGCTGCATGACTCCTACGAGCAGTACTTC
TRBJ2-3	TRBV6-6	-	-	CASSYAASTDTQYF	TGTGCCAGCAGTTACGCGGCTAGCACAGATACGCAGTATTTT
TRBJ1-5	TRBV5-4	-	-	CASSKQGSSNQPQHF	TGTGCCAGCAGTAAACAGGGATCGAGCAATCAGCCCCAGCATTTT
TRBJ1-3	TRBV21-1	few	-	CASSTQGDSGNTIYF	TGTGCCAGCAGCACCCAGGGTGACTCTGGAAACACCATATATTTT
TRBJ1-6	TRBV10-3	-	-	CAIRGTNSPLHF	TGTGCCATCAGGGGGACCAATTCACCCCTCCACTTT
TRBJ2-7	TRBV6-5	-	-	CASSRTKAVQYEQYF	TGTGCCAGCAGCCGGACGAAAGCGGTACAATACGAGCAGTACTTC
TRBJ2-7	TRBV19	-	-	CASSTQIGTGVYEQYF	TGTGCCAGTAGTACCCAGATCGGGACGGGTGTCTACGAGCAGTACTTC
TRBJ2-1	TRBV11-3	few	-	CASSSSSYNEQFF	TGTGCCAGCAGCTCGAGCTCCTACAATGAGCAGTTCTTC
TRBJ2-7	TRBV5-1	-	TRBD2	CASSPWQTSGTREQYF	TGCGCCAGCAGCCCCTGGCAGACTAGCGGGACGCGCGAGCAGTACTTC
TRBJ2-5	TRBV5-1	-	-	CASSWGAPQETQYF	TGCGCCAGCAGCTGGGGGGCCCCCCAGGAGACCCAGTACTTC
TRBJ1-1	TRBV27	-	-	CASSFRVSGGSTEAFF	TGTGCCAGCAGTTTTCGGGTTAGTGGGGGAAGCACTGAAGCTTTCTTT
TRBJ2-1	TRBV19	-	TRBD1	CASSSQRQGAYHWNEQFF	TGTGCCAGTAGTTCCCAAAGACAGGGGGCATATCATTGGAATGAGCAGTTCTTC
TRBJ2-1	TRBV4-1	-	TRBD2	CASSRTSGLDEQFF	TGCGCCAGCAGCCGCACTAGCGGGTTAGATGAGCAGTTCTTC
TRBJ2-7	TRBV2	-	-	CASSEQSIEQYF	TGTGCCAGCAGTGAACAAAGCATCGAGCAGTACTTC
TRBJ2-3	TRBV5-8	-	-	CASSLNRDRTQYF	TGTGCCAGCAGCTTGAATAGGGACCGTACGCAGTATTTT
TRBJ1-5	TRBV4-2	few	-	CASSTTPGVNQPQHF	TGTGCCAGCAGCACCACCCCAGGGGTCAATCAGCCCCAGCATTTT
TRBJ2-3	TRBV10-3	-	-	CAISGGGTDTQYF	TGTGCCATCAGCGGAGGAGGGACAGATACGCAGTATTTT
TRBJ2-7	TRBV2	-	-	CASSEGGEQYF	TGTGCCAGCAGTGAGGGGGGCGAGCAGTACTTC
TRBJ2-1	TRBV6-4	-	-	CASSEGGRGQGGEQFF	TGTGCCAGCAGTGAGGGTGGGAGGGGGCAAGGTGGTGAGCAGTTCTTC
TRBJ2-3	TRBV7-9	-	-	CASSLEGTDTQYF	TGTGCCAGCAGCTTAGAAGGCACAGATACGCAGTATTTT
TRBJ1-5	TRBV2	-	TRBD1	CASRWDRDQPQHF	TGTGCCAGCAGGTGGGACAGGGATCAGCCCCAGCATTTT
TRBJ1-1	TRBV18	-	TRBD1	CASSKFNLGTGTPENTEAFF	TGTGCCAGCTCCAAGTTCAATCTAGGGACAGGGACACCCGAGAACACTGAAGCTTTCTTT
TRBJ2-1	TRBV6-1	-	-	CASSRSGPYNEQFF	TGTGCCAGCAGTCGGTCCGGTCCCTACAATGAGCAGTTCTTC
TRBJ2-7	TRBV28	-	TRBD2	CASSPRDYLTYEQYF	TGTGCCAGCAGTCCCCGGGACTACCTAACCTACGAGCAGTACTTC
TRBJ1-1	TRBV5-1	-	-	CASSLVQGNTEAFF	TGCGCCAGCAGCTTGGTACAGGGTAACACTGAAGCTTTCTTT
TRBJ1-3	TRBV27	-	-	CASSLSSSSTIYF	TGTGCCAGCAGTTTATCGAGCTCGAGCACCATATATTTT
TRBJ2-5	TRBV21-1	-	-	CASSLRKKGRKTQYF	TGTGCCAGCAGCCTAAGGAAGAAGGGGCGGAAGACCCAGTACTTC
TRBJ1-2	TRBV4-1	-	-	CASSQGVGRLFYGYTF	TGCGCCAGCAGCCAAGGAGTGGGCAGGTTATTTTATGGCTACACCTTC
TRBJ1-3	TRBV23-1	-	TRBD1	CASSLSSGGVFGNTIYF	TGCGCCAGCAGTCTGTCTTCAGGGGGTGTTTTTGGAAACACCATATATTTT
TRBJ2-7	TRBV28	-	TRBD1	CASRRRTGSYEQYF	TGTGCCAGCCGCCGGAGGACAGGCTCCTACGAGCAGTACTTC